The sequence of this T cell receptor beta chain was determined in a study of blood T cell repertoires in COVID-19. About the study: COVID-19 samples from acute and convalescent phases originated in the United States, Italy and Spain. PBMCs, B-cell-depleted T cells, or T cells were the source of the cDNA or gDNA that made up the material.

Clones were sequenced by immunoSEQ multiplex PCR, and TCRdb holds only the in-frame ones, with some missing. The top ten hold 2.5% to 3.5% of the sample, which has some 300,000 clones, over 85% seen once. This clone was recorded once. Trimming removed 3 bases from V and 10 bases from J, with 13 bases in between. CDR3 length: 14 residues. Looked up from germline, CDR1 is SGHTA and CDR2 is FQGNSA. Cohort assignment relied on participant-reported clinical history. Sequenced material: PBMCs or T cells enriched from blood (not recorded which). The V gene is TRBV7-2, the J gene TRBJ1-6; D is uncertain. The sequence was obtained from a woman aged 45-59 years who had been exposed to COVID-19. The CDR3 DNA reads as TGTGCCAGCAGCTTGGTCAGATCAGGATCACCCCTCCACTTT. This gives the protein CASSLVRSGSPLHF.